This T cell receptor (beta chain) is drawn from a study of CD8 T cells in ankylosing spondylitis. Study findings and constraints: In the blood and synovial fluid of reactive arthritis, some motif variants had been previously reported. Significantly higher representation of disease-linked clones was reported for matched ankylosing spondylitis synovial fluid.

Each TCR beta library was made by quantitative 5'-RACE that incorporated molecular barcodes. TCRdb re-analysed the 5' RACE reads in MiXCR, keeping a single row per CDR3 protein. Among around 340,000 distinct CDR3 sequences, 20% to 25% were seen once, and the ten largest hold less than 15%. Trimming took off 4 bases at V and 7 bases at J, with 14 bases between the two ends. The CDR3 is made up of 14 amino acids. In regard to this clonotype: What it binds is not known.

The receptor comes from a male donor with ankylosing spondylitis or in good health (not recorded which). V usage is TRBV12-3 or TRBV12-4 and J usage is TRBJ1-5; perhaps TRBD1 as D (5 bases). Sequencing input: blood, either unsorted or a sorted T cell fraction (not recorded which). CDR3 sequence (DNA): TGTGCCAGCAGTTCCACAGGCCCGGGGCAGCCCCAGCATTTT. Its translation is CASSSTGPGQPQHF.